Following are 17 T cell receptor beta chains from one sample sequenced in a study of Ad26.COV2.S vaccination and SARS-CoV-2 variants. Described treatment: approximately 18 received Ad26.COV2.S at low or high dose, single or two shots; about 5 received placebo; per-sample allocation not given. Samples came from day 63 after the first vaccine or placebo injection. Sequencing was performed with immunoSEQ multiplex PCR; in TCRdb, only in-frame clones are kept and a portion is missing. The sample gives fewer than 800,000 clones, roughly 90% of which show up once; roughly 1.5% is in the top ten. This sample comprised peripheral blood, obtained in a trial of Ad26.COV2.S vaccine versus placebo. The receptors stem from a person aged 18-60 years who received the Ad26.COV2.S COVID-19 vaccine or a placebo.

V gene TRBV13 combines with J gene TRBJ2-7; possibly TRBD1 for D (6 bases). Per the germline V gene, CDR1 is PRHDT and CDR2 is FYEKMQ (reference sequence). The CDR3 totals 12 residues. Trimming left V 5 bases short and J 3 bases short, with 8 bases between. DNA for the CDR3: TGTGCCAGCAGCCCACAGGGCTACGAGCAGTACTTC. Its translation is CASSPQGYEQYF.

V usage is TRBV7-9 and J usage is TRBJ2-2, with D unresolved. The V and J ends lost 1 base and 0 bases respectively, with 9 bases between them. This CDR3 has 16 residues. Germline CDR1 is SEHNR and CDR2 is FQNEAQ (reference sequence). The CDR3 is CASSLGRPTNTGELFF. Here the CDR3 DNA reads TGTGCCAGCAGCTTAGGCAGGCCTACGAACACCGGGGAGCTGTTTTTT.

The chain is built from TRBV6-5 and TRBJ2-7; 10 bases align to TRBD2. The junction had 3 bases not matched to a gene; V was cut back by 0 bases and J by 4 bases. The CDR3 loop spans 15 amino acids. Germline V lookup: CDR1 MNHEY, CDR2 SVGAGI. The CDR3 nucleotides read TGTGCCAGCAGTTACTCTCCTAGCGGGGGATACGAGCAGTACTTC. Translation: CASSYSPSGGYEQYF.

For the CDR3, the DNA is TGTGCCAGCTCTGCTGGACTAACCGGGGAGCTGTTTTTT. The encoded protein is CASSAGLTGELFF. The gene calls are TRBV18 and TRBJ2-2; TRBD2 might be the D (6 bases). The V gene lost 6 bases and the J gene lost 5 bases, with 10 bases spanning the gap. Germline CDR1 is KGHSH and CDR2 is LQKENI. The CDR3 totals 13 residues. The variable domain in full, completed from reference TRBV18 and TRBJ2-2, reads NAGVMQNPRHLVRRRGQEARLRCSPMKGHSHVYWYRQLPEEGLKFMVYLQKENIIDESGMPKERFSAEFPKEGPSILRIQQVVRGDSAAYFCASSAGLTGELFFGEGSRLTVL.

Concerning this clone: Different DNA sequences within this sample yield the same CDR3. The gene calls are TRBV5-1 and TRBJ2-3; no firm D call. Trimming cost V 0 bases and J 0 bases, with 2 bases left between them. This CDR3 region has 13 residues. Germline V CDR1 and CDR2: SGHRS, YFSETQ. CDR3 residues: CASSLGSTDTQYF. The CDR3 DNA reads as TGCGCCAGCAGCTTGGGAAGCACAGATACGCAGTATTTT.

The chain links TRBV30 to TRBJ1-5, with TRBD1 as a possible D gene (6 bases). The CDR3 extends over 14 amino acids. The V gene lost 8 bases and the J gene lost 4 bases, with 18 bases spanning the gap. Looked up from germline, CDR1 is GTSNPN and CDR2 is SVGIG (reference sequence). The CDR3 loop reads CAAAVQGPNQPQHF. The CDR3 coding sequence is TGTGCCGCTGCGGTTCAGGGGCCGAATCAGCCCCAGCATTTT.

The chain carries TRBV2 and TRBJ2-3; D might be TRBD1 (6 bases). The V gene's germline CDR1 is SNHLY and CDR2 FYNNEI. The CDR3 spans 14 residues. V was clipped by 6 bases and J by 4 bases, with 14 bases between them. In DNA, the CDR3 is TGTGCCAGCAGGACCACAGGGTCCGCAGATACGCAGTATTTT. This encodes CASRTTGSADTQYF.

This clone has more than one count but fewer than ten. The CDR3 spells CALPVPGDTQGTQYF. The CDR3 DNA reads as TGTGCTCTACCCGTCCCAGGGGACACCCAGGGGACCCAGTACTTC. This chain joins TRBV7-9 and TRBJ2-5; tentatively, D is TRBD1 (6 bases). This CDR3 comprises 15 residues. The germline gives CDR1 SEHNR, CDR2 FQNEAQ (reference sequence).

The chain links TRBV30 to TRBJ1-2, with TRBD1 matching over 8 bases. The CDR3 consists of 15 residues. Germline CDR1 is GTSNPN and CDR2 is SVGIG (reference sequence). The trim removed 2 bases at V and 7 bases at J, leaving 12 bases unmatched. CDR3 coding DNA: TGTGCCTGGAGTACCCCCCCGACAGGGGAGTTTGGCTACACCTTC. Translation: CAWSTPPTGEFGYTF. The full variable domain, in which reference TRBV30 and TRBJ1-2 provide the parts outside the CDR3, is SQTIHQWPATLVQPVGSPLSLECTVEGTSNPNLYWYRQAAGRGLQLLFYSVGIGQISSEVPQNLSASRPQDRQFILSSKKLLLSDSGFYLCAWSTPPTGEFGYTFGSGTRLTVV.

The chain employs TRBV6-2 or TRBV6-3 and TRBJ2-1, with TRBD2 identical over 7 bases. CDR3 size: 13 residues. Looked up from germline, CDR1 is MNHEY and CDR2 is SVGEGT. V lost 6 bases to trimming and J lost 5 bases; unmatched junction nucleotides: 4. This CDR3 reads CASSASGNNEQFF. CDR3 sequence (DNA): TGTGCCAGCAGCGCTAGCGGAAACAATGAGCAGTTCTTC.

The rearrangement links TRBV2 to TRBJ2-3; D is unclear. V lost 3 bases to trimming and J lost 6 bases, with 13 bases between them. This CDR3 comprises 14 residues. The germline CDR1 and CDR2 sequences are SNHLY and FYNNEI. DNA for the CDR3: TGTGCCAGCAGTGAGATTAGTATGCGGGATACGCAGTATTTT. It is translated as CASSEISMRDTQYF.

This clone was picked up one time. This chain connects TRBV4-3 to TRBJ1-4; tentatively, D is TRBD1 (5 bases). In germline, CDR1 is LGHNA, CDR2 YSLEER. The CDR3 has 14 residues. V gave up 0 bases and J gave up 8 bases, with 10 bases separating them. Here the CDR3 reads CASSQEQGREKLFF. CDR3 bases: TGCGCCAGCAGCCAAGAGCAGGGTAGGGAAAAACTGTTTTTT.

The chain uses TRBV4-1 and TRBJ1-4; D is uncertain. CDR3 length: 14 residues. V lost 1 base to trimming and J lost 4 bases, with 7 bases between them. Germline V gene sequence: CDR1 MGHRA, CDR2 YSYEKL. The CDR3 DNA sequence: TGCGCCAGCAGCCAAGGAGGTCTTAATGAAAAACTGTTTTTT. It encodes CASSQGGLNEKLFF.

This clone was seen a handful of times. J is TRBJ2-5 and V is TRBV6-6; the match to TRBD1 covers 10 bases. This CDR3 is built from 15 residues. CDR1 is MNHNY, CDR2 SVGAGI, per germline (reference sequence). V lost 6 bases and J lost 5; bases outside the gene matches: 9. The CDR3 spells CASSPGQGVYETQYF. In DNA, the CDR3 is TGTGCCAGCAGCCCTGGACAGGGGGTATATGAGACCCAGTACTTC.

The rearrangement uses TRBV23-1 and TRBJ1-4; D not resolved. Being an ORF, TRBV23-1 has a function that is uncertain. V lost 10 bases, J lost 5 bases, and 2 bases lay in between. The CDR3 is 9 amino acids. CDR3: CAKNEKLFF. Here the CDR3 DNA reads TGCGCCAAAAATGAAAAACTGTTTTTT.

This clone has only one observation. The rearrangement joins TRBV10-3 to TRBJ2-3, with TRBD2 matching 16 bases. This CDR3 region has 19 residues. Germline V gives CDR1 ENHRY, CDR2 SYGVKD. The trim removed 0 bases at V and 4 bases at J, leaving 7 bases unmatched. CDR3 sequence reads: CAISESAGLAGGLADTQYF. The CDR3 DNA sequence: TGTGCCATCAGTGAGTCGGCGGGACTAGCGGGGGGGCTTGCAGATACGCAGTATTTT.

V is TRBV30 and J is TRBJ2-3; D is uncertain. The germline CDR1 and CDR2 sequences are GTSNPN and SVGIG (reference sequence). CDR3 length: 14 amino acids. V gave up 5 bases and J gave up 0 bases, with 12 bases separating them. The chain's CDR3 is CAWSDTASTDTQYF. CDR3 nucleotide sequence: TGTGCCTGGTCGGATACCGCTAGCACAGATACGCAGTATTTT. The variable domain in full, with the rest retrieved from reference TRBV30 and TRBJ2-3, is SQTIHQWPATLVQPVGSPLSLECTVEGTSNPNLYWYRQAAGRGLQLLFYSVGIGQISSEVPQNLSASRPQDRQFILSSKKLLLSDSGFYLCAWSDTASTDTQYFGPGTRLTVL.